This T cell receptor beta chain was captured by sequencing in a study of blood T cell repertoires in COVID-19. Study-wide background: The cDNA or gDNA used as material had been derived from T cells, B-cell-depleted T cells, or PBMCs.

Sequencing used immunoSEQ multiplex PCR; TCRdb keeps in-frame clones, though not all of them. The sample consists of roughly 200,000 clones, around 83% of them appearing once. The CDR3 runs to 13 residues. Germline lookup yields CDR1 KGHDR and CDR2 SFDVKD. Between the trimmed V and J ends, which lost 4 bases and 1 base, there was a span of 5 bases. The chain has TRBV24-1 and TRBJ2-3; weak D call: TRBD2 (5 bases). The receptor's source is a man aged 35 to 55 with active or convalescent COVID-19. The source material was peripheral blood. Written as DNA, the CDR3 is TGTGCCACCAGTGAGAGGGGCACAGATACGCAGTATTTT. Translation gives CATSERGTDTQYF.